The 14 T cell receptor beta chains in this list originate from one sample, sequenced in a study of blood T cell repertoires in COVID-19. The table came from immunoSEQ multiplex PCR; TCRdb's copy has only in-frame clones and leaves some out. This table has hundreds of thousands of clones, 70% to 85% appearing once. Sequences were obtained from PBMCs or T cells enriched from blood (not recorded which). These receptors originate from a woman aged 60-75 years who had recovered from COVID-19.

V usage is TRBV29-1 and J usage is TRBJ2-6; TRBD1 matches 8 bases. Germline V CDR1 and CDR2: SQVTM, ANQGSEA. The CDR3 runs 15 residues. Trimming took 5 bases from V and 0 from J; bases not matched to a gene: 3. CDR3 bases: TGCAGCGTTACGACAGGGGTCTCTGGGGCCAACGTCCTGACTTTC. This sequence encodes CSVTTGVSGANVLTF.

The CDR3 here is CASMGPVGTAQYGYTF. DNA for the CDR3: TGCGCCAGCATGGGACCGGTGGGGACAGCTCAGTATGGCTACACCTTC. The chain employs TRBV10-2 and TRBJ1-2, with 7 nucleotides matching TRBD1. The CDR3 is 16 residues long. The V gene end was trimmed by 7 bases and the J gene end by 5 bases; junction bases not matched to a gene: 16. Germline values: CDR1 WSHSY, CDR2 SAAADI.

The gene calls are TRBV19 and TRBJ2-7, with a weak D call TRBD1 (7 bases). The CDR3 is 16 amino acids. With 2 bases removed from V and 0 bases from J, the gap between germline ends came to 14 bases. The germline gives CDR1 LNHDA, CDR2 SQIVND (reference sequence). Here the CDR3 reads CASSIRGGDSSYEQYF. DNA of the CDR3: TGTGCCAGTAGTATAAGAGGAGGGGACAGCTCCTACGAGCAGTACTTC.

This sequence joins TRBV5-1 and TRBJ1-2; no reliable D call. The CDR3 consists of 12 residues. Germline CDR1 reads SGHRS; CDR2 reads YFSETQ. Trimming cost V 4 bases and J 10 bases, with 14 bases left between them. The CDR3 DNA reads TGCGCCAGCAGCAGCGGGTCGTCGGACTACACCTTC. Translating gives CASSSGSSDYTF.

The chain uses TRBV2 and TRBJ1-5; D remains ambiguous. This CDR3 has 16 amino acids. V gave up 4 bases and J gave up 2 bases, with 15 bases separating them. Per the germline V gene, CDR1 is SNHLY and CDR2 is FYNNEI. CDR3 sequence: CASSAEIGQGNQPQHF. The CDR3 bases are TGTGCCAGCAGTGCTGAGATAGGTCAGGGCAATCAGCCCCAGCATTTT.

This sequence joins TRBV3-1 (or the pseudogene TRBV3-2) and TRBJ2-7; 12 bases agree with TRBD2. The CDR3 runs to 17 residues. With V trimmed by 4 bases and J by 2 bases, 9 bases remained unmatched. Germline V gene data show CDR1 as LGHDT and CDR2 as YNNKEL (reference sequence). The chain's CDR3 is CASSRGRLAGAPYEQYF. The CDR3 bases are TGTGCCAGCAGCCGAGGAAGACTAGCGGGAGCACCCTACGAGCAGTACTTC.

The rearrangement joins TRBV6-1 to TRBJ2-7, with TRBD2 matching over 9 bases. Per germline, CDR1 MNHNS and CDR2 SASEGT. The CDR3 runs 15 residues. V shed 1 base, J shed 6 bases, and the junction held 7 bases outside the gene matches. This CDR3 reads CASSEVGLAGSEQYF. CDR3 coding DNA: TGTGCCAGCAGTGAAGTGGGGCTAGCGGGAAGCGAGCAGTACTTC.

The V gene is TRBV7-7, the J gene TRBJ2-2; D perhaps matches TRBD2 (6 bases). V was shortened by 6 bases and J by 8 bases, with 19 bases between the two germline ends. This CDR3 is built from 15 residues. The germline V gene encodes CDR1 SSHAT and CDR2 FNYEAQ (reference sequence). The CDR3 sequence: CASSQNSGEWGELFF. CDR3 nucleotides: TGTGCCAGCAGTCAAAACTCGGGAGAATGGGGGGAGCTGTTTTTT.

The genes are TRBV15 and TRBJ1-5; 8 nucleotides align to TRBD1. Germline V gives CDR1 LNHNV, CDR2 YYDKDF (reference sequence). Trimming took 5 bases from V and 7 from J; bases not matched to a gene: 10. The CDR3 length is 15 residues. The chain's CDR3 is CATSPLDRDTQPQHF. Written as DNA, the CDR3 is TGTGCCACCAGCCCTTTGGACAGGGACACCCAGCCCCAGCATTTT.

This chain connects TRBV29-1 to TRBJ1-1; TRBD1 agrees at 9 bases. The V gene's germline CDR1 is SQVTM and CDR2 ANQGSEA. The J segment lost 4 bases and the V segment lost 5 bases, leaving 5 bases of the junction unmatched. The CDR3 is made up of 13 amino acids. The CDR3: CSVNRGLGTEAFF. The CDR3 DNA reads as TGCAGCGTTAACAGGGGGCTAGGCACTGAAGCTTTCTTT.

This chain connects TRBV5-1 to TRBJ2-4; 10 bases fit TRBD1. CDR3 length: 14 amino acids. The V and J ends lost 0 bases and 8 bases, in that order; junction bases with no gene match: 2. Germline CDR1 and CDR2: SGHRS and YFSETQ. CDR3 sequence: CASSLADRGHIQYF. CDR3 in DNA: TGCGCCAGCAGCTTGGCCGACAGGGGGCACATTCAGTACTTC.

This clone was detected once. This rearrangement joins TRBV3-1 (or the pseudogene TRBV3-2) to TRBJ1-5; 7 nucleotides align to TRBD1. There are 12 residues in the CDR3. Germline V lookup: CDR1 LGHDT, CDR2 YNNKEL (reference sequence). Trimming removed 4 bases from V and 7 bases from J; junction bases left unmatched: 1. The CDR3 loop is CASSPGGQPQHF. The CDR3 coding sequence is TGTGCCAGCAGCCCAGGGGGGCAGCCCCAGCATTTT.

The chain recombines TRBV5-1 with TRBJ2-2; 8 positions match TRBD2. This CDR3 is 15 amino acids long. V shed 4 bases, J shed 6 bases, and the junction held 8 bases outside the gene matches. CDR1 and CDR2 (germline): SGHRS, YFSETQ. The chain's CDR3 is CASSAIGGEAGELFF. Here the CDR3 DNA reads TGCGCCAGCAGCGCTATCGGGGGGGAAGCCGGGGAGCTGTTTTTT.

The chain couples TRBV6-5 to TRBJ1-1; no definite D call. V lost 5 bases, J lost 1 base, and 5 bases lay in between. The CDR3 has 12 residues. Germline-derived CDR1 and CDR2 are MNHEY and SVGAGI. The DNA for the CDR3 is TGTGCCAGCAGTCGGGGGAACACTGAAGCTTTCTTT. This gives the protein CASSRGNTEAFF.